Listed below are T cell receptor beta chains from one sample, sequenced in a study of T cell repertoires in ileal Crohn's disease. Using immunoSEQ multiplex PCR, the repertoire was profiled, and TCRdb retains in-frame clones only, with some absent. The sample carries roughly 15,000 clones, approximately 60% recorded once. Sample: ileal tissue. The receptors originated from an adult with Crohn's disease. CDR3s include the opening cysteine and the closing phenylalanine or tryptophan. A D gene is named only where the DNA matches it firmly. Rows may omit the clone size; those that give it use once, few, many or a size class.

D gene	J gene	V gene	clone size	CDR3 protein	CDR3 DNA
-	TRBJ1-5	TRBV5-5	few	CASRPTIAGPQHF	TGTGCCAGCAGACCGACCATTGCAGGGCCCCAGCATTTT
-	TRBJ2-4	TRBV7-2	-	CASSLAGITGEVYF	TGTGCCAGCAGCTTAGCCGGGATCACAGGGGAGGTGTACTTC
-	TRBJ1-6	TRBV6-5	-	CASSRDFDNSPLHF	TGTGCCAGCAGTCGGGACTTTGATAATTCACCCCTCCACTTT
TRBD2	TRBJ2-1	TRBV10-3	-	CAISAQGWTSDSYNEQFF	TGTGCCATCAGTGCCCAGGGGTGGACTAGCGACTCCTACAATGAGCAGTTCTTC
TRBD1	TRBJ1-1	TRBV7-9	medium-sized	CASSLTGGETEAFF	TGTGCCAGCAGCTTAACAGGGGGGGAAACTGAAGCTTTCTTT
-	TRBJ1-3	TRBV29-1	-	CSVELRVTGNTIYF	TGCAGCGTAGAACTGAGGGTTACGGGAAACACCATATATTTT
-	TRBJ1-5	TRBV6-7	-	CASSYGLTDYSNQPQHF	TGTGCCAGCAGTTACGGCCTTACAGATTATAGCAATCAGCCCCAGCATTTT
TRBD2	TRBJ2-2	TRBV7-2	-	CASSRSGSIAGELFF	TGTGCCAGCAGCCGGAGCGGGAGCATCGCCGGGGAGCTGTTTTTT
TRBD2	TRBJ2-3	TRBV4-2	few	CASSQVGSGGGGDTQYF	TGTGCCAGCAGCCAAGTTGGTAGCGGGGGGGGAGGAGATACGCAGTATTTT
-	TRBJ2-5	TRBV7-8	few	CASSLVKRGGKETQYF	TGTGCCAGCAGCTTAGTGAAACGTGGGGGCAAAGAGACCCAGTACTTC
-	TRBJ1-1	TRBV30	-	CAWSSGALGTEAFF	TGTGCCTGGAGTTCGGGAGCACTTGGCACTGAAGCTTTCTTT